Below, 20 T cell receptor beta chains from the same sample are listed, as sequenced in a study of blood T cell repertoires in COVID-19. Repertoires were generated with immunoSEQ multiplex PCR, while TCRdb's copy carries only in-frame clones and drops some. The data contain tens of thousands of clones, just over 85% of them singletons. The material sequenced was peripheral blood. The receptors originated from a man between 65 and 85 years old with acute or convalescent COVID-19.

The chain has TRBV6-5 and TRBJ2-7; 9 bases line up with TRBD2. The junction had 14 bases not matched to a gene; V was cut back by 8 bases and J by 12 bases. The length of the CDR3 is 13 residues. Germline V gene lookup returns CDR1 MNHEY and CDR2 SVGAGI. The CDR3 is CASVADSSGRRYF. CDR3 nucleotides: TGTGCCAGCGTCGCCGACAGCAGCGGGAGGAGGTACTTC.

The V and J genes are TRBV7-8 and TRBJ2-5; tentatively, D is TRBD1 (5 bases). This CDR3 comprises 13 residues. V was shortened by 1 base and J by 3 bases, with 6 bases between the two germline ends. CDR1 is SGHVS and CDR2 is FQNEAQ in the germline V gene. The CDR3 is CASSLGTKETQYF. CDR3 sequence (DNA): TGTGCCAGCAGCTTAGGGACAAAAGAGACCCAGTACTTC. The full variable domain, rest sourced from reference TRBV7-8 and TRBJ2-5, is GAGVSQSPRYKVAKRGQDVALRCDPISGHVSLFWYQQALGQGPEFLTYFQNEAQLDKSGLPSDRFFAERPEGSVSTLKIQRTQQEDSAVYLCASSLGTKETQYFGPGTRLLVL.

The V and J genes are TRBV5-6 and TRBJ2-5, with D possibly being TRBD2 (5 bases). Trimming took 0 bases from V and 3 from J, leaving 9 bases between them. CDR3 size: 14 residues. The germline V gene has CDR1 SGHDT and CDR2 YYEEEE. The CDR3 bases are TGTGCCAGCAGCTTGGGTACGCGGGAAGAGACCCAGTACTTC. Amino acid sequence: CASSLGTREETQYF.

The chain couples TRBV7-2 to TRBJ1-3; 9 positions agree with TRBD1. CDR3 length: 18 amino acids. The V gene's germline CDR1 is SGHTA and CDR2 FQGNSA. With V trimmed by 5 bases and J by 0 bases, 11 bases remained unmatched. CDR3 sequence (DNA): TGTGCCAGCAGCGTCGGGACAGGGTCTCGGCTCTCTGGAAACACCATATATTTT. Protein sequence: CASSVGTGSRLSGNTIYF.

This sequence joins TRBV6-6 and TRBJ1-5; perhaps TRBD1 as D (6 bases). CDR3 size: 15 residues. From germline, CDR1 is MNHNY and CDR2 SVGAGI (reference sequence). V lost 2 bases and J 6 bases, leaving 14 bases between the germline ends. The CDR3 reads CASSYTRGDTQPQHF. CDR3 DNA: TGTGCCAGCAGTTACACCAGGGGTGACACTCAGCCCCAGCATTTT.

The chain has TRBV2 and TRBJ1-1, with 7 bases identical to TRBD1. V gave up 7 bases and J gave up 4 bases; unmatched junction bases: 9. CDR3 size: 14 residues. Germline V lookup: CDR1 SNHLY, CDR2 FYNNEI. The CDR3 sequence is CASIIATGSTEAFF. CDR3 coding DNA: TGTGCCAGCATCATAGCGACAGGGAGCACTGAAGCTTTCTTT.

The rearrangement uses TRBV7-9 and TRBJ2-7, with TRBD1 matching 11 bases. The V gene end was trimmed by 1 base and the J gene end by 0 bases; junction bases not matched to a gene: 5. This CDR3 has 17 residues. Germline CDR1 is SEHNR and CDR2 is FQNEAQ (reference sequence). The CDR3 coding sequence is TGTGCCAGCAGCTTAGGGACAGGGGGCCTGATCTCCTACGAGCAGTACTTC. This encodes CASSLGTGGLISYEQYF. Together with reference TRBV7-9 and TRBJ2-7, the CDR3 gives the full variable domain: DTGVSQNPRHKITKRGQNVTFRCDPISEHNRLYWYRQTLGQGPEFLTYFQNEAQLEKSRLLSDRFSAERPKGSFSTLEIQRTEQGDSAMYLCASSLGTGGLISYEQYFGPGTRLTVT.

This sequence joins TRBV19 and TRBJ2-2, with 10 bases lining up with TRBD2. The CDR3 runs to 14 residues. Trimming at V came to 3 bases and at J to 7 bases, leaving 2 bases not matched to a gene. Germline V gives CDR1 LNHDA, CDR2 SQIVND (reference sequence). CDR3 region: CASSIGLADGELFF. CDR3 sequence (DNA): TGTGCCAGTAGTATTGGACTAGCGGACGGGGAGCTGTTTTTT.

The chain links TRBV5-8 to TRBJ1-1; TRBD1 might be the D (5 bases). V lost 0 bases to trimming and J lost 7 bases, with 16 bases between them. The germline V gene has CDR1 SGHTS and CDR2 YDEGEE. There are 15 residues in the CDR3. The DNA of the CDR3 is TGTGCCAGCAGCTTGGCCAAGGGACGGGGGTTTGAAGCTTTCTTT. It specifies CASSLAKGRGFEAFF.

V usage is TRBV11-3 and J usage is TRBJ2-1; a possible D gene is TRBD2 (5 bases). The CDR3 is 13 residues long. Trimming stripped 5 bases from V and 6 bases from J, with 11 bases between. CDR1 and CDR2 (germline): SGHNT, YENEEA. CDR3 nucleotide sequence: TGTGCCAGCAGCCCCAACCGGGGCAATGAGCAGTTCTTC. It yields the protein CASSPNRGNEQFF.

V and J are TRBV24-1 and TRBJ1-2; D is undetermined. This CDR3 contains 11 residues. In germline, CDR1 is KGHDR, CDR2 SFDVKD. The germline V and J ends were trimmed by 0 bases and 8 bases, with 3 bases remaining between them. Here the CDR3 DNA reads TGTGCCACCAGTGATTTGCTGGGCTACACCTTC. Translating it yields CATSDLLGYTF.

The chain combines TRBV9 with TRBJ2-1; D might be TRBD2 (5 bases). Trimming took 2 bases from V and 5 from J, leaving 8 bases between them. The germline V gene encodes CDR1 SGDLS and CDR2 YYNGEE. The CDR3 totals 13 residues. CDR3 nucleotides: TGTGCCAGCAGCGTGACGGGGAACAATGAGCAGTTCTTC. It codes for CASSVTGNNEQFF.

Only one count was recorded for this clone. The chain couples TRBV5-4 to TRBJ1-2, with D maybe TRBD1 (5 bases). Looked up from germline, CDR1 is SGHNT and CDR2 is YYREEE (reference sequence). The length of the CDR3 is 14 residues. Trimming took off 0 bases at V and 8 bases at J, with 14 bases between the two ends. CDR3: CASSLDLRGLGYTF. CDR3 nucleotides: TGTGCCAGCAGCTTGGATTTAAGGGGATTGGGCTACACCTTC.

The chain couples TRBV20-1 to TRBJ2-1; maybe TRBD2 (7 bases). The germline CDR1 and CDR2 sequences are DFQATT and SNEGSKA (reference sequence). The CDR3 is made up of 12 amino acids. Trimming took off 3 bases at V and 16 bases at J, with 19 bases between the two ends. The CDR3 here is CSASDGGGSRFF. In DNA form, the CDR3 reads TGCAGTGCTAGTGATGGGGGCGGGAGTCGTTTCTTC.

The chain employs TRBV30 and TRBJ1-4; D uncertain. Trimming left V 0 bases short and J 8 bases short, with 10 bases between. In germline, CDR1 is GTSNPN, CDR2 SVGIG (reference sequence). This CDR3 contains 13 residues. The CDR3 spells CAWSVEVGEKLFF. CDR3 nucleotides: TGTGCCTGGAGTGTTGAGGTCGGGGAAAAACTGTTTTTT.

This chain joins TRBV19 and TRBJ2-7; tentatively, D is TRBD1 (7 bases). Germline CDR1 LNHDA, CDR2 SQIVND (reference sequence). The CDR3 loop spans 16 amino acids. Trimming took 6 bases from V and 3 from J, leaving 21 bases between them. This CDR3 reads CASSTLTGTLDYEQYF. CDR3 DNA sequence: TGTGCCAGTAGCACCCTGACAGGGACTCTGGACTACGAGCAGTACTTC.

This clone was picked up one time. CDR3 DNA: TGTGCCAGCAGCTTGTTTATCGGACTAGCGGGGAGAACAGATACGCAGTATTTT. It yields the protein CASSLFIGLAGRTDTQYF. The chain has TRBV5-4 and TRBJ2-3; 12 bases align to TRBD2. The V and J ends lost 1 base and 3 bases, in that order; junction bases with no gene match: 9. In germline, CDR1 is SGHNT, CDR2 YYREEE (reference sequence). This CDR3 comprises 18 residues.

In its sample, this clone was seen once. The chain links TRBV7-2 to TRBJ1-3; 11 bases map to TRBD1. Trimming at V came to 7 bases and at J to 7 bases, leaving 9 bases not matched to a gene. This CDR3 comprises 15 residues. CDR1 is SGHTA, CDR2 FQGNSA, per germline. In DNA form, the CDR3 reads TGTGCCAGCACCCCTCCGGGACAGGGGGGCAACACCATATATTTT. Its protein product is CASTPPGQGGNTIYF.

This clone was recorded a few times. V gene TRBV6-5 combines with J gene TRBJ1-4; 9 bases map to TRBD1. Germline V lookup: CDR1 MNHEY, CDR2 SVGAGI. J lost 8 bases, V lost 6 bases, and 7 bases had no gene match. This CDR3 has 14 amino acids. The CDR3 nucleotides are TGTGCCAGCAGAGTGGGACAGGGAGGAGAAAAACTGTTTTTT. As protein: CASRVGQGGEKLFF.

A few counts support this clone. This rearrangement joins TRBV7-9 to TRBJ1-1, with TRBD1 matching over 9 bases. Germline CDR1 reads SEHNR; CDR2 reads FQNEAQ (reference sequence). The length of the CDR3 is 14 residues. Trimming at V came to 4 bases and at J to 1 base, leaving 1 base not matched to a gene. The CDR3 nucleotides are TGTGCCAGCAGCTCGGGACAGGGGAACACTGAAGCTTTCTTT. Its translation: CASSSGQGNTEAFF.